The present T cell receptor beta chain was sequenced within a study of T cell clusters in autoimmune cytopenias. Overall study: The median distinct TRB clonotype count was a few thousand per sample, from a median around 52,000 reads.

TRB amplification used 250 ng of peripheral blood genomic DNA. One tube held mixed TRB-A and TRB-B primer pools for touch-down PCR. For each CDR3 protein, TCRdb gives one entry from its re-call of the multiplex PCR reads, without DNA. This table holds around 4,000 distinct CDR3 sequences. This receptor was taken from a human donor with an autoimmune cytopenia or autoimmune hepatitis (not recorded which). Input material: peripheral blood.

CDR3 protein: CAWTPTAEAFF. The genes are TRBV30 and TRBJ1-1; TCRdb's D call of TRBD1 is untestable without DNA. Germline V gene lookup returns CDR1 GTSNPN and CDR2 SVGIG (reference sequence). This CDR3 has 11 residues.